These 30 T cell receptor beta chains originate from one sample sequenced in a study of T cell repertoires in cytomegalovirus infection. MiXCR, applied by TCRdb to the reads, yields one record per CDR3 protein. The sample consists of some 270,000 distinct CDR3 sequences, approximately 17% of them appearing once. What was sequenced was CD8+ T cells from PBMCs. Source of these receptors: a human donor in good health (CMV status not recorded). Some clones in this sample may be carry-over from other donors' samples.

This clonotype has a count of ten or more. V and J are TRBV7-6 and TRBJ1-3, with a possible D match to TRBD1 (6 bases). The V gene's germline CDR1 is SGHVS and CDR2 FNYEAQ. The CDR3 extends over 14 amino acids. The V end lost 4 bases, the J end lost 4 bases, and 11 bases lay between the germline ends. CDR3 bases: TGTGCCAGCAGCTCGACGGGGGCAGGAAACACCATATATTTT. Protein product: CASSSTGAGNTIYF.

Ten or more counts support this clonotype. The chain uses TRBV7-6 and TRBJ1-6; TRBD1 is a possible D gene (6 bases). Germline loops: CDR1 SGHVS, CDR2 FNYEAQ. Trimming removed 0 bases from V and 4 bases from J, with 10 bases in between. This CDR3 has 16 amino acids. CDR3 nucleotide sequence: TGTGCCAGCAGCTTAGCCCCCAGGGGATATAATTCACCCCTCCACTTT. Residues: CASSLAPRGYNSPLHF.

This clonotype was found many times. The CDR3 bases are TGTGCCAGCAGTCCATCGACAAAAACCTACGAGCAGTACTTC. Its translation is CASSPSTKTYEQYF. The chain couples TRBV12-3 or TRBV12-4 to TRBJ2-7; D is unresolved. The CDR3 has 14 residues. Trimming cost V 5 bases and J 2 bases, with 13 bases left between them.

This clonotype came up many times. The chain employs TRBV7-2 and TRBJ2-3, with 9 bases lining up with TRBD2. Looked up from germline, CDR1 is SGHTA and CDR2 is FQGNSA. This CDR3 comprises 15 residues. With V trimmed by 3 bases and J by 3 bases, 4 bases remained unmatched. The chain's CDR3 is CASSFDSGGTDTQYF. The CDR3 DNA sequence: TGTGCCAGCAGCTTCGATAGCGGGGGAACAGATACGCAGTATTTT.

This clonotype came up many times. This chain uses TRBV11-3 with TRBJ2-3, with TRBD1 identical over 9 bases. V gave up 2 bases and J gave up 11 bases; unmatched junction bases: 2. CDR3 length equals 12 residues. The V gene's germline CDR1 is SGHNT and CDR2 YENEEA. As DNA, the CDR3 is TGTGCCAGCAGCTTAAGGACAGGGGAGCAGTATTTT. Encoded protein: CASSLRTGEQYF.

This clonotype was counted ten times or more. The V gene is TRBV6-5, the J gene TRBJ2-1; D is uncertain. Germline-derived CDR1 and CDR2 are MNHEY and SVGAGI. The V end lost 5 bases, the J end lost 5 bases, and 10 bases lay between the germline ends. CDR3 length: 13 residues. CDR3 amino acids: CASSQAPDNEQFF. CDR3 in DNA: TGTGCCAGCAGTCAGGCCCCCGACAATGAGCAGTTCTTC.

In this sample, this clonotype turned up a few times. In DNA, the CDR3 is TGTGCCAGCACCACGGGGGGGGGAGGGAACTACGAGCAGTACTTC. Translated: CASTTGGGGNYEQYF. J is TRBJ2-7 and V is TRBV7-9, with 8 bases lining up with TRBD2. With V trimmed by 7 bases and J by 3 bases, 11 bases remained unmatched. Germline values: CDR1 SEHNR, CDR2 FQNEAQ (reference sequence). The CDR3 consists of 15 residues. The variable domain in full, with the rest retrieved from reference TRBV7-9 and TRBJ2-7, is DTGVSQNPRHKITKRGQNVTFRCDPISEHNRLYWYRQTLGQGPEFLTYFQNEAQLEKSRLLSDRFSAERPKGSFSTLEIQRTEQGDSAMYLCASTTGGGGNYEQYFGPGTRLTVT.

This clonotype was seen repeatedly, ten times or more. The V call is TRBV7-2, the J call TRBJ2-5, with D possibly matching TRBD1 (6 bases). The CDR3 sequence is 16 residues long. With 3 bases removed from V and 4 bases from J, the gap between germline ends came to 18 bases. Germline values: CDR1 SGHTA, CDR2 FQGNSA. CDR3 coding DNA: TGTGCCAGCAGCTTCGGGACATCCCAGGTCGGAGAGACCCAGTACTTC. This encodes CASSFGTSQVGETQYF.

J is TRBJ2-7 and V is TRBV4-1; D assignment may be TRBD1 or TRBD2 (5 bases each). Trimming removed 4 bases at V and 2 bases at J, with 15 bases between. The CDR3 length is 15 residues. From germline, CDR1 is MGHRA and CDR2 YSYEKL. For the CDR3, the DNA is TGCGCCAGCAGCCCCCGGACTGGGGACGCCTACGAGCAGTACTTC. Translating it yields CASSPRTGDAYEQYF.

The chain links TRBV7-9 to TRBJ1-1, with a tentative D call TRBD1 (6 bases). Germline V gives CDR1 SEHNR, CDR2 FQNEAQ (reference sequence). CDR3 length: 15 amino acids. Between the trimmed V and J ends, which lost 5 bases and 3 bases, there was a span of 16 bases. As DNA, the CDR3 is TGTGCCAGCAGCCCTAAGGACAGTTTCTACACTGAAGCTTTCTTT. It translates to CASSPKDSFYTEAFF.

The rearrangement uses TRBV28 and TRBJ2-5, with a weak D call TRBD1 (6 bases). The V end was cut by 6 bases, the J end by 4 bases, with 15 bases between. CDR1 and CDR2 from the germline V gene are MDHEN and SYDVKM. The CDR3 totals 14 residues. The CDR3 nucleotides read TGTGCCAGCAGCGAGATAGGGGGTTTAGAGACCCAGTACTTC. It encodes CASSEIGGLETQYF.

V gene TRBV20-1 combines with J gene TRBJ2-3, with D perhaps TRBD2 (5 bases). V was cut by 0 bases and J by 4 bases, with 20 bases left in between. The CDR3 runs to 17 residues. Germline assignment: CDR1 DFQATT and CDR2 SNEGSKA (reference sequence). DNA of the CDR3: TGCAGTGCTAGAGATCTCACACCGTCGGGGTATCCAGATACGCAGTATTTT. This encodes CSARDLTPSGYPDTQYF.

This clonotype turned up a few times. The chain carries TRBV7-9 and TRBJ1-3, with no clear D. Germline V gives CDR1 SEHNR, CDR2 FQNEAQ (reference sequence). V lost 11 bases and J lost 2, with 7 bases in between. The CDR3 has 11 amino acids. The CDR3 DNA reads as TGTGCCTTCGGGGCTGGAAACACCATATATTTT. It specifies CAFGAGNTIYF.

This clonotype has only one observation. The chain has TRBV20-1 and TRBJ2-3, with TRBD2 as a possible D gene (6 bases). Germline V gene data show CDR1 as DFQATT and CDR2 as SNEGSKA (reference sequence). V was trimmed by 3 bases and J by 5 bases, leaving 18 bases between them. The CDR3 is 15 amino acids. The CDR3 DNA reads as TGCAGTGCTAGCTTCTTTCCTAGCGAAGGAGATACGCAGTATTTT. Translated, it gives CSASFFPSEGDTQYF.

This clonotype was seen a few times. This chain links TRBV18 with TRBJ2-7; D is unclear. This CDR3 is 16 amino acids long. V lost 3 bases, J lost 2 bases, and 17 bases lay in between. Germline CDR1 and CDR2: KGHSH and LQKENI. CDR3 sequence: CASSPPDRQKAYEQYF. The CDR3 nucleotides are TGTGCCAGCTCACCCCCTGACCGGCAGAAAGCCTACGAGCAGTACTTC.

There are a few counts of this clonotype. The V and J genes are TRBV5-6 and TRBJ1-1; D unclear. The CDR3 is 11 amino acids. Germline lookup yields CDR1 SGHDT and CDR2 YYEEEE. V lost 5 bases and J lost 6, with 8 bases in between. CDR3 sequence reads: CASRGGAEAFF. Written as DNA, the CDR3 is TGTGCCAGCAGGGGAGGCGCTGAAGCTTTCTTT.

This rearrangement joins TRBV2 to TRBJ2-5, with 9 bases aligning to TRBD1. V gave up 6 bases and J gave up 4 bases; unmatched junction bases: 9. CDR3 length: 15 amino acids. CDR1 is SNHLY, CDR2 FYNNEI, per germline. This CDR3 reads CASRATGQGLETQYF. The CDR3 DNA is TGTGCCAGCAGAGCGACCGGACAGGGGTTAGAGACCCAGTACTTC.

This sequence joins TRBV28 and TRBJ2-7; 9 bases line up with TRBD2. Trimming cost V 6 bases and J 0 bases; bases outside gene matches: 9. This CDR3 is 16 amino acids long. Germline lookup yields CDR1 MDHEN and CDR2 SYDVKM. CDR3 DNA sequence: TGTGCCAGCAGACCCGGGACTAGCCGGAGCTCCTACGAGCAGTACTTC. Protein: CASRPGTSRSSYEQYF.

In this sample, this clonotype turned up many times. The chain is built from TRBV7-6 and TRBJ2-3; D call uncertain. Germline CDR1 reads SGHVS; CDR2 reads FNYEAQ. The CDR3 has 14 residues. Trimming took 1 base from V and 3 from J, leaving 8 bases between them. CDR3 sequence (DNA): TGTGCCAGCAGCTTAGTGGGCTTTACAGATACGCAGTATTTT. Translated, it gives CASSLVGFTDTQYF.

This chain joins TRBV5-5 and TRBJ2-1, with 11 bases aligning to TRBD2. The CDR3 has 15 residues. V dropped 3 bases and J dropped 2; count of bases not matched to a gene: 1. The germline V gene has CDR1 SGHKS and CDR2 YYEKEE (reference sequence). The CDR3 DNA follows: TGTGCCAGCAGCTCACTAGCGGGGGCCTACAATGAGCAGTTCTTC. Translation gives CASSSLAGAYNEQFF.

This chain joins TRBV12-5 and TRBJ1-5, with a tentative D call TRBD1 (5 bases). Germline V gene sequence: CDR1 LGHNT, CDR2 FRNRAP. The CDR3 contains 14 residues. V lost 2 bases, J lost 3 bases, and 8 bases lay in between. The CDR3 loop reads CASGLSGLNQPQHF. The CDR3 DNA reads TGTGCTAGTGGTTTGTCGGGACTCAATCAGCCCCAGCATTTT.

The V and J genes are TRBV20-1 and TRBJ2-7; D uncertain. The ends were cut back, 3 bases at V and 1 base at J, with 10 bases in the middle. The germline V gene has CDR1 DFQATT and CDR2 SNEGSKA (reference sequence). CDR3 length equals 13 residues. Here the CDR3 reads CSASSVGSYEQYF. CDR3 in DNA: TGCAGTGCTAGTTCGGTCGGATCCTACGAGCAGTACTTC.

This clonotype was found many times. The CDR3 sequence is CASRSTRAPEAFF. CDR3 DNA: TGTGCCAGCAGGTCAACGAGGGCGCCTGAAGCTTTCTTT. This chain links TRBV2 with TRBJ1-1; D not resolved. CDR1 is SNHLY, CDR2 FYNNEI, per germline. This CDR3 is 13 amino acids long. V was pared by 6 bases and J by 6 bases, with 14 bases between.

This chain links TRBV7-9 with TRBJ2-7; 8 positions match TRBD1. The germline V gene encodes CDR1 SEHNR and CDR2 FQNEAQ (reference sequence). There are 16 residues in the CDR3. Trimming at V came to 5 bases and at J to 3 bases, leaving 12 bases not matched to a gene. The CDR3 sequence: CASSPLPGQELYEQYF. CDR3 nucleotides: TGTGCCAGCAGCCCACTCCCGGGACAGGAACTCTACGAGCAGTACTTC.

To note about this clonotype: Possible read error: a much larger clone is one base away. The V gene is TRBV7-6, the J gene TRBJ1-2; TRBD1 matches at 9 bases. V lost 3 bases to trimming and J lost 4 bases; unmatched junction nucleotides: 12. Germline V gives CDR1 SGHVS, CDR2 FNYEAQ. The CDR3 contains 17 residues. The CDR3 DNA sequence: TGTGCCAGCAGCTTGTCCGGGACAGGGCGTCACCTCTATGGCTACACCTTC. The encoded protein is CASSLSGTGRHLYGYTF.

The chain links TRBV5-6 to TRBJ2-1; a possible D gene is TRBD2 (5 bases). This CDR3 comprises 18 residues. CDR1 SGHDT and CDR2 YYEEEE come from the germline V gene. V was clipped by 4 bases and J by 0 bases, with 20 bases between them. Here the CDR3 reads CASSTGPRAASSYNEQFF. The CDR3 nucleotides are TGTGCCAGCAGCACCGGACCGCGAGCGGCTAGCTCCTACAATGAGCAGTTCTTC.

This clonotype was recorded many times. The CDR3 DNA follows: TGTGCCAGCTCCCCCCAGGAGGCGGAGAACACCGGGGAGCTGTTTTTT. Its protein product is CASSPQEAENTGELFF. This rearrangement joins TRBV18 to TRBJ2-2; the D gene is possibly TRBD2 (5 bases). The CDR3 has 16 amino acids. The V end was cut by 6 bases, the J end by 1 base, with 15 bases between. Germline CDR1 is KGHSH and CDR2 is LQKENI.

CDR3 in amino acids: CASGSGGSYNEQFF. DNA for the CDR3: TGTGCCAGTGGGAGCGGGGGATCCTACAATGAGCAGTTCTTC. The genes are TRBV5-5 and TRBJ2-1; 8 bases fit TRBD2. The V segment lost 8 bases and the J segment 1 base; nucleotides outside the gene matches: 5. Germline lookup yields CDR1 SGHKS and CDR2 YYEKEE (reference sequence). This CDR3 is 14 amino acids long.

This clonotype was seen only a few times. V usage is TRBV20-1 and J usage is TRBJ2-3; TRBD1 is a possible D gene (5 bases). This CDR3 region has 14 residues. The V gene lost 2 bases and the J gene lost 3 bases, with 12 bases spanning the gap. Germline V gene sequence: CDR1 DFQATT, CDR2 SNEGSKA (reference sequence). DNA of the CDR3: TGCAGTGCTAGACTAAAGACAGAAACAGATACGCAGTATTTT. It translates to CSARLKTETDTQYF.

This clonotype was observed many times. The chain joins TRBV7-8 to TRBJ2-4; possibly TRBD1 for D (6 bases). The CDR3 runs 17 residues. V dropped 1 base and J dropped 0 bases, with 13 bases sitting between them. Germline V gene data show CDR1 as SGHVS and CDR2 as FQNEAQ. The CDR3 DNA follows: TGTGCCAGCAGCTTAGACCACAGGGAGCTAGCCAAAAACATTCAGTACTTC. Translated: CASSLDHRELAKNIQYF.